A single sample gave rise to the 31 T cell receptor beta chains below, sequenced in a study of T cells in Graves' hyperthyroidism and ophthalmopathy. Amplified regions were TCR beta CDR3 sequences from RNA transcripts. The primer set for the first-round RT-PCR of the TCR CDR3 was HTBI. In TCRdb, the multiplex PCR reads were re-called with MiXCR into one record per CDR3 protein. The table lists around 300,000 distinct CDR3 sequences, roughly 15% of them singletons, with 30% in the top ten. Sequencing input: blood. These receptors were obtained from a woman in her 50s with Graves' hyperthyroidism that later progressed to Graves' ophthalmopathy.

The chain recombines TRBV16 with TRBJ2-1; 9 bases are a match to TRBD2. V was clipped by 2 bases and J by 1 base; unmatched bases: 6. Germline V lookup: CDR1 KGHSY, CDR2 FQNENV. The CDR3 is 17 residues long. The CDR3 here is CASSQRRAGGSYNEQFF. CDR3 bases: TGTGCCAGCAGCCAACGTAGGGCGGGAGGGTCCTACAATGAGCAGTTCTTC.

In its sample, this clonotype was seen many times. The chain has TRBV28 and TRBJ2-7, with TRBD2 matching 10 bases. V dropped 8 bases and J dropped 6; count of bases not matched to a gene: 13. There are 15 residues in the CDR3. The germline CDR1 and CDR2 sequences are MDHEN and SYDVKM. The CDR3 here is CASRWAASGSSEQYF. The CDR3 coding sequence is TGTGCCAGCCGGTGGGCAGCTAGCGGGAGTAGCGAGCAGTACTTC.

This clonotype was picked up many times. V gene TRBV5-1 combines with J gene TRBJ1-1, with D tentatively TRBD1 (5 bases). The CDR3 is 15 amino acids. The V end was cut by 4 bases, the J end by 1 base, with 14 bases between. Germline V gene sequence: CDR1 SGHRS, CDR2 YFSETQ. CDR3 DNA sequence: TGCGCCAGCAGCCTTACCGGGACCCAGAACACTGAAGCTTTCTTT. Its protein is CASSLTGTQNTEAFF.

The rearrangement joins TRBV7-2 to TRBJ2-7; TRBD2 aligns across 12 bases. Germline values: CDR1 SGHTA, CDR2 FQGNSA. The V and J ends lost 8 bases and 6 bases, in that order; junction bases with no gene match: 17. The CDR3 loop spans 17 amino acids. The CDR3 region has the DNA TGTGCCAGCTCAAAAGGGGCTAGCGGGGGGGCCTATCTCGAGCAGTACTTC. Protein sequence: CASSKGASGGAYLEQYF.

V usage is TRBV5-1 and J usage is TRBJ2-2; tentative D call: TRBD1 (6 bases). This CDR3 region has 16 residues. Looked up from germline, CDR1 is SGHRS and CDR2 is YFSETQ. The V end lost 4 bases, the J end lost 5 bases, and 18 bases lay between the germline ends. CDR3 bases: TGCGCCAGCAGCCAAAACAGGGCCCTCAGGACCGGGGAGCTGTTTTTT. Protein: CASSQNRALRTGELFF.

This clonotype was picked up a small number of times. The rearrangement uses TRBV20-1 and TRBJ2-1; no clear D gene. Germline CDR1 and CDR2: DFQATT and SNEGSKA (reference sequence). Trimming took off 3 bases at V and 3 bases at J, with 18 bases between the two ends. The CDR3 consists of 16 residues. CDR3 nucleotide sequence: TGCAGTGCTAGGGCAAGACCCTATTGGGGCTACAATGAGCAGTTCTTC. Its translation is CSARARPYWGYNEQFF.

This clonotype came up many times. The chain carries TRBV2 and TRBJ2-1; tentative D call: TRBD2 (6 bases). The CDR3 is made up of 15 amino acids. Per germline, CDR1 SNHLY and CDR2 FYNNEI. Between the trimmed V and J ends, which lost 7 bases and 9 bases, there was a span of 22 bases. In nucleotides, the CDR3 is TGTGCCAGCAAGGATTGGGTTACGGGAGTCGGTGAGCAGTTCTTC. Residues: CASKDWVTGVGEQFF.

This chain uses TRBV18 with TRBJ1-6; D ambiguous. Germline values: CDR1 KGHSH, CDR2 LQKENI. The CDR3 sequence is 14 residues long. Trimming took 4 bases from V and 8 from J, leaving 12 bases between them. Here the CDR3 DNA reads TGTGCCAGCTCACACTTAAGTCAGGATTCACCCCTCCACTTT. It yields the protein CASSHLSQDSPLHF.

This clonotype was observed many times. The chain employs TRBV28 and TRBJ2-1, with TRBD1 matching over 9 bases. From germline, CDR1 is MDHEN and CDR2 SYDVKM. V lost 6 bases, J lost 4 bases, and 13 bases stayed unmatched. CDR3 size: 17 residues. The CDR3 protein is CASSLPATGGLYNEQFF. CDR3 coding DNA: TGTGCCAGCAGCCTCCCTGCAACAGGGGGCTTATACAATGAGCAGTTCTTC.

The rearrangement joins TRBV19 to TRBJ2-1, with D unclear. Trimming shortened V by 7 bases and J by 5 bases, and 9 bases separated the two germline ends. This CDR3 region has 12 residues. The germline gives CDR1 LNHDA, CDR2 SQIVND (reference sequence). The CDR3: CASKRQDNEQFF. CDR3 nucleotides: TGTGCCAGTAAACGGCAGGACAATGAGCAGTTCTTC.

This clonotype was detected ten times or more. The rearrangement uses TRBV27 and TRBJ1-1; no clear D. The germline CDR1 and CDR2 sequences are MNHEY and SMNVEV (reference sequence). The CDR3 totals 13 residues. The V end lost 9 bases, the J end lost 5 bases, and 16 bases lay between the germline ends. CDR3 sequence: CASRNTGRTEAFF. In DNA form, the CDR3 reads TGTGCCAGTCGCAATACGGGGAGGACTGAAGCTTTCTTT.

Turning to this clonotype: This may stem from a read error, because a much larger clone lies one nucleotide away. The gene calls are TRBV11-2 and TRBJ1-2; D call uncertain. The CDR3 sequence is 13 residues long. The germline CDR1 and CDR2 sequences are SGHAT and FQNNGV. The CDR3 nucleotides are TGTGCCAGCAGCCTGACACATAACTGTGGCTACACCTTC. Translated: CASSLTHNCGYTF.

Ten or more counts support this clonotype. The gene calls are TRBV28 and TRBJ1-5; D unclear. In germline, CDR1 is MDHEN, CDR2 SYDVKM. The CDR3 runs 13 residues. Trimming left V 5 bases short and J 5 bases short, with 10 bases between. DNA for the CDR3: TGTGCCAGCAGTCGAACAGTGCATCAGCCCCAGCATTTT. Translated: CASSRTVHQPQHF.

This clonotype came up many times. The V gene is TRBV6-1, the J gene TRBJ1-4, with a possible D match to TRBD1 (6 bases). V was pared by 6 bases and J by 1 base, with 21 bases between. CDR3 length equals 18 residues. Germline CDR1 and CDR2: MNHNS and SASEGT. This CDR3 reads CASRPQGSPGLTNEKLFF. The DNA of the CDR3 is TGTGCCAGCAGACCTCAGGGGTCCCCGGGACTAACTAATGAAAAACTGTTTTTT.

This chain joins TRBV11-2 and TRBJ1-2, with TRBD1 matching 10 bases. V was pared by 1 base and J by 8 bases, with 19 bases of the junction left unmatched. This CDR3 has 19 residues. In germline, CDR1 is SGHAT, CDR2 FQNNGV. Here the CDR3 reads CASSLVVNGDRGRVGGYTF. The DNA for the CDR3 is TGTGCCAGCAGCTTAGTCGTTAATGGAGACAGGGGGCGCGTGGGAGGCTACACCTTC.

The rearrangement uses TRBV20-1 and TRBJ1-1; 8 positions agree with TRBD1. The CDR3 runs 14 residues. CDR1 DFQATT and CDR2 SNEGSKA come from the germline V gene (reference sequence). V lost 5 bases and J lost 2; bases outside the gene matches: 7. The CDR3 region is CSADGQGRNTEAFF. As DNA, the CDR3 is TGCAGTGCTGACGGACAGGGCCGAAACACTGAAGCTTTCTTT.

About this clonotype itself: With a much larger clone just one base away, this may be a read error. The V and J genes are TRBV5-1 and TRBJ2-1, with 9 positions matching TRBD2. CDR3 length: 16 residues. The V gene's germline CDR1 is SGHRS and CDR2 YFSETQ. CDR3 coding DNA: TGCGCCAGCAGCTTGTTAGCTAGCGGGAATTACAGTGAGCAGTTCTTC. Translation: CASSLLASGNYSEQFF.

Many counts were recorded for this clonotype. The chain links TRBV18 to TRBJ1-1, with D unresolved. Trimming left V 2 bases short and J 0 bases short, with 13 bases between. The germline V gene encodes CDR1 KGHSH and CDR2 LQKENI. The CDR3 is 16 amino acids. Here the CDR3 DNA reads TGTGCCAGCTCACCATACACCCCTTGGGTGAACACTGAAGCTTTCTTT. Its translation is CASSPYTPWVNTEAFF.

This clonotype was detected a few times. This clone may be a read error of a much larger clone one base away. CDR3 nucleotide sequence: TGCGCCAGCGGCCAAGGAGGGGGACTAGCGGGAGGCGTACAAGAGACCCAGTACTTC. This encodes CASGQGGGLAGGVQETQYF. The chain carries TRBV4-1 and TRBJ2-5; TRBD2 matches 15 bases. The CDR3 has 19 residues. CDR1 MGHRA and CDR2 YSYEKL come from the germline V gene.

This clonotype was seen a single time. The chain employs TRBV7-9 and TRBJ2-5; a weak D match, TRBD2 (6 bases). There are 12 residues in the CDR3. Germline V lookup: CDR1 SEHNR, CDR2 FQNEAQ (reference sequence). The V end lost 0 bases, the J end lost 11 bases, and 10 bases lay between the germline ends. The CDR3 DNA sequence: TGTGCCAGCAGCTTAGCGGGACTGACGCAGTACTTC. Its protein product is CASSLAGLTQYF.

This clonotype was seen more than once but under ten times. CDR3 coding DNA: TGCGCCAGCGGCCTAGATTCGGGCTATGGCTACACCTTC. This codes for CASGLDSGYGYTF. The chain employs TRBV5-1 and TRBJ1-2, with D unresolved. Deletions cut 7 bases from V and 4 bases from J, with 14 bases between. The CDR3 contains 13 residues. CDR1 and CDR2 from the germline V gene are SGHRS and YFSETQ.

The table lists this clonotype with many counts. This chain connects TRBV30 to TRBJ1-2; D gene unclear. This CDR3 is 13 amino acids long. Germline CDR1 and CDR2: GTSNPN and SVGIG (reference sequence). Trimming shortened V by 0 bases and J by 7 bases, and 12 bases separated the two germline ends. CDR3 DNA: TGTGCCTGGAGTGTACGGGGATTTGGTGGCTACACCTTC. Translation: CAWSVRGFGGYTF.

The V call is TRBV4-1, the J call TRBJ1-1; tentatively, D is TRBD1 (5 bases). Germline assignment: CDR1 MGHRA and CDR2 YSYEKL. This CDR3 is built from 19 residues. V dropped 2 bases and J dropped 0 bases, with 22 bases sitting between them. The CDR3 protein is CASSQRGIFRSYVNTEAFF. CDR3 coding DNA: TGCGCCAGCAGCCAAAGGGGCATTTTTCGTAGCTACGTGAACACTGAAGCTTTCTTT.

The chain employs TRBV5-4 and TRBJ2-5, with 7 nucleotides matching TRBD2. CDR3 size: 16 residues. With 4 bases clipped from V and 5 bases from J, the junction kept 14 bases outside the gene matches. The germline CDR1 and CDR2 sequences are SGHNT and YYREEE (reference sequence). Here the CDR3 DNA reads TGTGCCAGCAGCCCGATGGGCGCGGGAGAATCGGAGACCCAGTACTTC. Its protein is CASSPMGAGESETQYF.

In its sample, this clonotype was seen many times. The J gene is TRBJ2-1, the V gene TRBV27; TRBD2 matches 8 bases. The CDR3 consists of 15 residues. Germline CDR1 is MNHEY and CDR2 is SMNVEV (reference sequence). J was trimmed by 7 bases and V by 11 bases; bases with no gene match: 16. The CDR3 DNA reads as TGTGCCTTCCAAACTAGTCGGGAGGGGGGAAATGAGCAGTTCTTC. Its protein product is CAFQTSREGGNEQFF.

This clonotype has just a few counts. The chain is built from TRBV18 and TRBJ2-6, with 13 nucleotides matching TRBD2. Germline CDR1 is KGHSH and CDR2 is LQKENI. This CDR3 is 18 amino acids long. V shed 3 bases and J 2 bases; nucleotides not matched to a gene: 4. The CDR3 spells CASSPRTSGSTGANVLTF. The CDR3 DNA reads TGTGCCAGCTCACCTCGGACTAGCGGGAGTACTGGGGCCAACGTCCTGACTTTC.

This clonotype was recorded many times. The chain links TRBV11-2 to TRBJ2-7; TRBD2 matches at 13 bases. Per germline, CDR1 SGHAT and CDR2 FQNNGV. V lost 5 bases to trimming and J lost 6 bases; unmatched junction nucleotides: 7. This CDR3 has 15 amino acids. This CDR3 reads CASSRTSGSIAEQYF. As DNA, the CDR3 is TGTGCCAGCAGCCGGACTAGCGGGAGCATTGCCGAGCAGTACTTC.

CDR3 nucleotide sequence: TGTGCCAGCAGTCCCTCCAGAGGGATTGGCACAGATACGCAGTATTTT. Amino acid sequence: CASSPSRGIGTDTQYF. V usage is TRBV28 and J usage is TRBJ2-3, with D perhaps TRBD2 (5 bases). The germline CDR1 and CDR2 sequences are MDHEN and SYDVKM. V lost 5 bases, J lost 1 base, and 16 bases lay in between. The CDR3 totals 16 residues.

In this sample, this clonotype turned up many times. The chain is built from TRBV28 and TRBJ2-4; D uncertain. Trimming took 3 bases from V and 0 from J, leaving 12 bases between them. CDR3 size: 16 residues. Germline V gene data show CDR1 as MDHEN and CDR2 as SYDVKM. The CDR3 is CASSLVAALAKNIQYF. The CDR3 DNA reads TGTGCCAGCAGTTTGGTGGCAGCACTAGCCAAAAACATTCAGTACTTC. The full variable domain, completed using reference TRBV28 and TRBJ2-4, is DVKVTQSSRYLVKRTGEKVFLECVQDMDHENMFWYRQDPGLGLRLIYFSYDVKMKEKGDIPEGYSVSREKKERFSLILESASTNQTSMYLCASSLVAALAKNIQYFGAGTRLSVL.

V gene TRBV7-9 combines with J gene TRBJ2-7; no firm D call. Germline CDR1 SEHNR, CDR2 FQNEAQ (reference sequence). V dropped 1 base and J dropped 7 bases, with 8 bases sitting between them. This CDR3 comprises 12 residues. CDR3: CASSLGVREQYF. The DNA for the CDR3 is TGTGCCAGCAGCTTAGGGGTAAGGGAGCAGTACTTC.

The J gene is TRBJ1-1, the V gene TRBV10-2; D is possibly TRBD1 (6 bases). Germline CDR1 reads WSHSY; CDR2 reads SAAADI. The CDR3 spans 15 residues. Trimming took off 4 bases at V and 4 bases at J, with 16 bases between the two ends. The CDR3 spells CASSVLGARGTEAFF. Written as DNA, the CDR3 is TGCGCCAGCAGTGTTTTGGGGGCGCGGGGCACTGAAGCTTTCTTT.